The 14 T cell receptor beta chains below all came from one sample that was sequenced in a study of T cells after yellow fever vaccination. TCRdb called the 5' RACE reads again in MiXCR, with one record for every CDR3 protein. The profile shows some 250,000 distinct CDR3 sequences, more than 3.5% of them singletons. The sample in question was PBMCs, obtained 15 days after the yellow fever booster vaccination. These receptors all come from a man younger than 35 who received the YFV17D yellow fever vaccine.

This clonotype was seen ten or more times. The CDR3 loop is CASSSQDNNEQFF. The CDR3 region has the DNA TGCGCCAGCAGCTCTCAGGATAACAATGAGCAGTTCTTC. The chain employs TRBV5-1 and TRBJ2-1, with D unresolved. The CDR3 has 13 amino acids. V was pared by 3 bases and J by 5 bases, with 9 bases between. Looked up from germline, CDR1 is SGHRS and CDR2 is YFSETQ.

This clonotype was seen ten or more times. This chain joins TRBV13 and TRBJ1-6, with 7 positions matching TRBD1. Unmatched junction bases numbered 1, after V lost 5 bases and J lost 9 bases. This CDR3 is built from 12 residues. CDR1 is PRHDT, CDR2 FYEKMQ, per germline (reference sequence). In nucleotides, the CDR3 is TGTGCCAGCAGCCCAGGGGGTTCACCCCTCCACTTT. Translation: CASSPGGSPLHF. Looking up the rest from reference TRBV13 and TRBJ1-6 gives the full variable domain: AAGVIQSPRHLIKEKRETATLKCYPIPRHDTVYWYQQGPGQDPQFLISFYEKMQSDKGSIPDRFSAQQFSDYHSELNMSSLELGDSALYFCASSPGGSPLHFGNGTRLTVT.

This clonotype came up many times. J is TRBJ1-5 and V is TRBV4-1; D gene unclear. This CDR3 spans 16 amino acids. V gave up 2 bases and J gave up 1 base, with 12 bases separating them. Germline V gene data show CDR1 as MGHRA and CDR2 as YSYEKL. The CDR3 DNA reads TGCGCCAGCAGCCAATATTCGGGCAGGAGCAATCAGCCCCAGCATTTT. It yields the protein CASSQYSGRSNQPQHF.

CDR3 nucleotides: TGTGCCAGCAGTTTAGGGGCGGCACAGGGTCAAGAGACCCAGTACTTC. This gives the protein CASSLGAAQGQETQYF. The rearrangement uses TRBV28 and TRBJ2-5; weak D call: TRBD1 (6 bases). V was pared by 2 bases and J by 2 bases, with 15 bases between. Germline V gene sequence: CDR1 MDHEN, CDR2 SYDVKM. The CDR3 is made up of 16 amino acids. The variable domain in full, with the rest retrieved from reference TRBV28 and TRBJ2-5, is DVKVTQSSRYLVKRTGEKVFLECVQDMDHENMFWYRQDPGLGLRLIYFSYDVKMKEKGDIPEGYSVSREKKERFSLILESASTNQTSMYLCASSLGAAQGQETQYFGPGTRLLVL.

This clonotype occurred many times. The chain recombines TRBV6-6 with TRBJ1-5, with TRBD1 matching over 9 bases. The J segment lost 2 bases and the V segment lost 6 bases, leaving 17 bases of the junction unmatched. This CDR3 spans 19 amino acids. Germline loops: CDR1 MNHNY, CDR2 SVGAGI (reference sequence). CDR3 bases: TGTGCCAGCAGCCCCATCACAGGGGGCGCCGAGGTGGGCAATCAGCCCCAGCATTTT. It encodes CASSPITGGAEVGNQPQHF.

This clonotype was recorded at least ten times. This chain uses TRBV28 with TRBJ1-5; D call uncertain. From germline, CDR1 is MDHEN and CDR2 SYDVKM. V lost 2 bases and J lost 6, with 17 bases in between. The CDR3 sequence is 16 residues long. The CDR3 nucleotides read TGTGCCAGCAGTTTACTGGGGATACTACCGCGTCAGCCCCAGCATTTT. This codes for CASSLLGILPRQPQHF.

This clonotype was seen repeatedly, ten times or more. V gene TRBV6-6 combines with J gene TRBJ1-5; no clear D gene. V was pared by 3 bases and J by 5 bases, with 5 bases between. Germline values: CDR1 MNHNY, CDR2 SVGAGI (reference sequence). The CDR3 is 12 residues long. The CDR3 region has the DNA TGTGCCAGCAGTTATTTCGATCAGCCCCAGCATTTT. This sequence encodes CASSYFDQPQHF.

In its sample, this clonotype was seen many times. The chain is built from TRBV5-1 and TRBJ1-1, with 7 bases lining up with TRBD1. After removal of 6 bases from V and 5 bases from J, the junction contained 7 bases not matched to a gene. The CDR3 contains 13 residues. Germline V gene sequence: CDR1 SGHRS, CDR2 YFSETQ. CDR3 DNA sequence: TGCGCCAGCAACGAGGGGGCTCGGACTGAAGCTTTCTTT. This gives the protein CASNEGARTEAFF.

About this clonotype itself: One end of the junction is discordant with germline, which a read error may explain. This chain uses TRBV4-1 with TRBJ1-2, with D perhaps TRBD1 (5 bases). The CDR3 spans 15 residues. The V gene's germline CDR1 is MGHRA and CDR2 YSYEKL. In DNA form, the CDR3 reads TGCGCCAGCAGACCCTTCCCCGGGGACCCGGATGGCTACATCTTC. As protein: CASRPFPGDPDGYIF.

This clonotype was detected ten times or more. J is TRBJ2-7 and V is TRBV10-3, with D perhaps TRBD1 (5 bases). CDR1 and CDR2 (germline): ENHRY, SYGVKD. This CDR3 has 13 residues. The V gene lost 2 bases and the J gene lost 2 bases, with 7 bases spanning the gap. The DNA for the CDR3 is TGTGCCATCAGTGAGGTCAGGGCCTACGAGCAGTACTTC. It yields the protein CAISEVRAYEQYF.

The table lists this clonotype with many counts. V gene TRBV20-1 combines with J gene TRBJ1-2; TRBD1 aligns across 11 bases. The CDR3 has 14 residues. Germline V gene data show CDR1 as DFQATT and CDR2 as SNEGSKA (reference sequence). With V trimmed by 6 bases and J by 9 bases, 12 bases remained unmatched. The chain's CDR3 is CSALTGTGGRSYTF. The CDR3 DNA reads as TGCAGTGCCCTTACCGGGACAGGGGGGAGAAGCTACACCTTC.

This clonotype was recorded many times. V is TRBV5-1 and J is TRBJ2-5, with D possibly TRBD1 on 5 matching bases. This CDR3 contains 12 residues. Germline V gene data show CDR1 as SGHRS and CDR2 as YFSETQ. V gave up 4 bases and J gave up 4 bases, with 8 bases separating them. CDR3 residues: CASSPTGETQYF. In DNA form, the CDR3 reads TGCGCCAGCAGCCCCACAGGAGAGACCCAGTACTTC.

This clonotype came up many times. The chain couples TRBV6-1 to TRBJ2-4; no firm D call. CDR1 and CDR2 (germline): MNHNS, SASEGT. Trimming took 2 bases from V and 4 from J, leaving 3 bases between them. There are 12 residues in the CDR3. The DNA for the CDR3 is TGTGCCAGCAGTGAACGAAAAAACATTCAGTACTTC. Its protein is CASSERKNIQYF.

This clonotype was detected ten times or more. The genes are TRBV5-5 and TRBJ1-4; the D is unclear. V was trimmed by 0 bases and J by 6 bases, leaving 6 bases between them. The CDR3 spans 13 residues. Looked up from germline, CDR1 is SGHKS and CDR2 is YYEKEE (reference sequence). This chain's CDR3 is CASSLDPHEKLFF. For the CDR3, the DNA is TGTGCCAGCAGCTTGGATCCCCATGAAAAACTGTTTTTT.